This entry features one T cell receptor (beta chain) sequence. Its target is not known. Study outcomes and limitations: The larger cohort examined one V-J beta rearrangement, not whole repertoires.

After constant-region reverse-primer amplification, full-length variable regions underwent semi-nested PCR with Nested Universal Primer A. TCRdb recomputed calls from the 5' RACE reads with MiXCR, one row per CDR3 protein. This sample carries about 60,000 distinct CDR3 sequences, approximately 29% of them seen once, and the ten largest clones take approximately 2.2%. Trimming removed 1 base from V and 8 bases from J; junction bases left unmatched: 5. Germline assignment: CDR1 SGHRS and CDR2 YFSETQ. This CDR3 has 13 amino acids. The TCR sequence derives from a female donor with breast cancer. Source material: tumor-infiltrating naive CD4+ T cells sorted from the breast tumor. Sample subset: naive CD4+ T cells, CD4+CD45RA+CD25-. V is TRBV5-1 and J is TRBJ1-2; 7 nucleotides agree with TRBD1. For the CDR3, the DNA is TGCGCCAGCAGCTTGACAGGGGAATTAGGCTACACCTTC. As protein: CASSLTGELGYTF.